The 7 T cell receptor beta chains reported below all come from one sample, sequenced in a study of blood T cell repertoires in COVID-19 (dated by TCRdb to 2019 to 2021). Library generation was performed with the immunoSEQ multiplex PCR assay. TCRdb holds this immuneACCESS table with in-frame rearrangements only. Some clones are missing; in checked studies, unresolved V genes explain under half, and the rest has no known cause. This sample holds about 200,000 clones; around 81% were observed only once. The top ten hold more than 8.5% of the sample. What was sequenced was PBMCs or T cells enriched from blood (not recorded which). All receptors come from a woman aged 50 to 65 with acute COVID-19.

In DNA form, the CDR3 reads TGTGCCAGTAGGCCCTTCCTAAGCGGGGGCGCAGATACGCAGTATTTT. This sequence encodes CASRPFLSGGADTQYF. The rearrangement joins TRBV19 to TRBJ2-3, with 8 nucleotides matching TRBD2. The length of the CDR3 is 16 residues. V shed 6 bases and J 4 bases; nucleotides not matched to a gene: 12. Germline CDR1 LNHDA, CDR2 SQIVND (reference sequence).

The chain carries TRBV21-1 and TRBJ1-4; the D call TRBD1 from the table was never checked on the DNA. TRBV21-1 is described as a pseudogene. This CDR3 has 18 amino acids. In DNA form, the CDR3 reads TGTGCCAGCAACACTCGGGTAGGACAATCTTGTCCTAATGAAAAACTGTTTTTT. Amino acids: CASNTRVGQSCPNEKLFF.

The chain uses TRBV7-2 and TRBJ2-1, with 7 bases aligning to TRBD2. V dropped 7 bases and J dropped 1; count of bases not matched to a gene: 7. The CDR3 totals 15 residues. Germline-derived CDR1 and CDR2 are SGHTA and FQGNSA. This CDR3 reads CASTGRSVSYNEQFF. The DNA for the CDR3 is TGTGCCAGCACCGGGAGGAGTGTTTCCTACAATGAGCAGTTCTTC.

DNA of the CDR3: TGCGCCAGCAGCCTTGGCCAGGTTCGTGGCTACACCTTC. Residues: CASSLGQVRGYTF. The rearrangement joins TRBV4-1 to TRBJ1-2; no definite D call. This CDR3 is built from 13 residues. Trimming shortened V by 4 bases and J by 7 bases, and 13 bases separated the two germline ends. CDR1 and CDR2 (germline): MGHRA, YSYEKL.

The chain carries TRBV12-2 and TRBJ2-7; the table calls TRBD2, which could not be checked here. TRBV12-2 is a documented pseudogene. The length of the CDR3 is 17 residues. In DNA form, the CDR3 reads TGTGCAAGTCGCTTACGGCGGGTTAGCGGGGATTCCTACGAGCAGTACTTC. It specifies CASRLRRVSGDSYEQYF.

The chain combines TRBV7-8 with TRBJ1-4; D uncertain. Trimming cost V 1 base and J 6 bases, with 9 bases left between them. The CDR3 runs to 14 residues. From germline, CDR1 is SGHVS and CDR2 FQNEAQ. CDR3 amino acids: CASSLGGVDEKLFF. CDR3 in DNA: TGTGCCAGCAGCTTAGGGGGAGTTGATGAAAAACTGTTTTTT. Full variable domain (outside the CDR3, taken from reference TRBV7-8 and TRBJ1-4): GAGVSQSPRYKVAKRGQDVALRCDPISGHVSLFWYQQALGQGPEFLTYFQNEAQLDKSGLPSDRFFAERPEGSVSTLKIQRTQQEDSAVYLCASSLGGVDEKLFFGSGTQLSVL.

The genes are TRBV3-1 (or the pseudogene TRBV3-2) and TRBJ2-5, with D unresolved. With 1 base removed from V and 5 bases from J, the gap between germline ends came to 5 bases. The CDR3 is made up of 12 amino acids. Germline CDR1 is LGHDT and CDR2 is YNNKEL (reference sequence). The CDR3 DNA follows: TGTGCCAGCAGCCAAGCCGCGGAGACCCAGTACTTC. This translates into CASSQAAETQYF.